This T cell receptor beta chain was obtained from a study of shared clonotypes between healthy human individuals. In the study overall: CD4 naive and memory got three plates each, CD8 naive two, CD8 memory one.

Study-wide findings and caveats: Inspection by rarefaction showed sorted-subset sequencing to be incomplete despite large depth.

From germline, CDR1 is MNHEY and CDR2 SMNVEV (reference sequence). The CDR3 contains 21 residues. With 1 base clipped from V and 0 bases from J, the junction kept 17 bases outside the gene matches. It was across several immunoSEQ plates that each subset's genomic DNA was evenly split. Generated by immunoSEQ multiplex PCR, the TCRdb table keeps only in-frame clones and is missing some. The sample includes about 2.4 million clones, roughly 93% of them seen just once. The healthy adult donors were HIV-negative and reported no recent acute infections or vaccinations. On this clone itself: Its antigen is currently unknown.

This clonotype was sampled from a man aged 18 to 35 in good health. Some clones in this sample may be carry-over from other donors' samples. V is TRBV27 and J is TRBJ2-1, with TRBD2 matching over 8 bases. The source material was naive CD4+ T cells from PBMCs. The subset was: CD45RA+ positively selected. CDR3: CASSLYPPTSVRTSSYNEQFF. The CDR3 nucleotides read TGTGCCAGCAGTTTATATCCCCCGACTAGCGTGCGTACTAGCTCCTACAATGAGCAGTTCTTC.